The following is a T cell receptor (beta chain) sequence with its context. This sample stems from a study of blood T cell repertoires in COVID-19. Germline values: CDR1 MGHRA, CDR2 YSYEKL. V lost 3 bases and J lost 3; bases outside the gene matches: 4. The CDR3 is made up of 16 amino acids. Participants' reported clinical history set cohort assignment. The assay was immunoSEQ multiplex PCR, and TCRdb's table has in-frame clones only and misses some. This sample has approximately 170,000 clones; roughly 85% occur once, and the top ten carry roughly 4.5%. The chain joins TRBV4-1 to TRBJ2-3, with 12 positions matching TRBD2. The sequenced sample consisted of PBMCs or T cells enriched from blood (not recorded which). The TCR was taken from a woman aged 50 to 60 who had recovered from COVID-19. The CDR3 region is CASSHTSGRPTDTQYF. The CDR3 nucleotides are TGCGCCAGCAGCCATACTAGCGGGAGGCCTACAGATACGCAGTATTTT.